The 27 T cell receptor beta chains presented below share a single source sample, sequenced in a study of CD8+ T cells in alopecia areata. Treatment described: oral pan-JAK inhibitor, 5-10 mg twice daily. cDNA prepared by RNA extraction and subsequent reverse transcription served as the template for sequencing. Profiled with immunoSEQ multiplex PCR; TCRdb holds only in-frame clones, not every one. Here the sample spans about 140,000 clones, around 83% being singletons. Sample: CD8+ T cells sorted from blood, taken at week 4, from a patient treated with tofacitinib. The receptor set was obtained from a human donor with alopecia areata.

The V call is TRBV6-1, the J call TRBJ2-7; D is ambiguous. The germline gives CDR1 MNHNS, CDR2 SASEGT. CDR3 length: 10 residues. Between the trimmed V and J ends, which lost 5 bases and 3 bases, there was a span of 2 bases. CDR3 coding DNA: TGTGCCAGCAGTTACTACGAGCAGTACTTC. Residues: CASSYYEQYF.

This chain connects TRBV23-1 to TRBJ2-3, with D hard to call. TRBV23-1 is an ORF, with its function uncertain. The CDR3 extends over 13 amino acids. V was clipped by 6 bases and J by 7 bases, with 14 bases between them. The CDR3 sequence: CASSPPRVNTQYF. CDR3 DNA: TGCGCCAGCAGCCCCCCTAGAGTGAATACGCAGTATTTT.

CDR3 in amino acids: CASSLYQGKNTEAFF. For the CDR3, the DNA is TGTGCCAGCAGCTTATATCAGGGGAAGAACACTGAAGCTTTCTTT. The chain has TRBV7-9 and TRBJ1-1; a possible D gene is TRBD1 (6 bases). The germline V and J ends were trimmed by 2 bases and 1 base, with 11 bases remaining between them. The CDR3 spans 15 residues. The germline CDR1 and CDR2 sequences are SEHNR and FQNEAQ (reference sequence).

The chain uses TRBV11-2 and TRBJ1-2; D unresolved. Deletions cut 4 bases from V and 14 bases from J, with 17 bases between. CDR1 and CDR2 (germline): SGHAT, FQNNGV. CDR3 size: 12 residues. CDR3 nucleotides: TGTGCCAGCAGCTCCGAGACGGGTCCAGTAACCTTC. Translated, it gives CASSSETGPVTF.

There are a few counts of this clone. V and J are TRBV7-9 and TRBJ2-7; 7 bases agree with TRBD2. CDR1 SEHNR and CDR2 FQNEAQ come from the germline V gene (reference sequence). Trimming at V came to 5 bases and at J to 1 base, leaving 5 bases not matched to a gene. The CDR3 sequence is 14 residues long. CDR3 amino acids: CASSPREGSYEQYF. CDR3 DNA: TGTGCCAGCAGCCCCAGGGAGGGTTCCTACGAGCAGTACTTC. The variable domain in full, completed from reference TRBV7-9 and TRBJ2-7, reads DTGVSQNPRHKITKRGQNVTFRCDPISEHNRLYWYRQTLGQGPEFLTYFQNEAQLEKSRLLSDRFSAERPKGSFSTLEIQRTEQGDSAMYLCASSPREGSYEQYFGPGTRLTVT.

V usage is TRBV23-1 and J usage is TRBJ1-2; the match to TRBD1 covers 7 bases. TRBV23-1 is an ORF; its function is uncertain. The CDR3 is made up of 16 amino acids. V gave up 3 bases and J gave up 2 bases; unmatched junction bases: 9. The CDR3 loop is CASSHPGTVTNYGYTF. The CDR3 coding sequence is TGCGCCAGCAGTCATCCCGGGACAGTCACAAACTATGGCTACACCTTC.

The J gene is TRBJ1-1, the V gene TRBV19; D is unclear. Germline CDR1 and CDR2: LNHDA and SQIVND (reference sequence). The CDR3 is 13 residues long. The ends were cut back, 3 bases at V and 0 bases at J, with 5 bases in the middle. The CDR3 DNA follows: TGTGCCAGTAGTATTTTCCTGAACACTGAAGCTTTCTTT. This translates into CASSIFLNTEAFF.

The CDR3 DNA reads TGCGCCAGCAGCGTGGGGAACGACCACACTGAAGCTTTCTTT. Translation gives CASSVGNDHTEAFF. V usage is TRBV5-1 and J usage is TRBJ1-1, with D hard to call. CDR1 and CDR2 (germline): SGHRS, YFSETQ. There are 14 residues in the CDR3. The V gene lost 4 bases and the J gene lost 3 bases, with 13 bases spanning the gap. Filled out from reference TRBV5-1 and TRBJ1-1, the complete variable domain reads KAGVTQTPRYLIKTRGQQVTLSCSPISGHRSVSWYQQTPGQGLQFLFEYFSETQRNKGNFPGRFSGRQFSNSRSEMNVSTLELGDSALYLCASSVGNDHTEAFFGQGTRLTVV.

The CDR3: CASRGGTSGYNEQFF. CDR3 coding DNA: TGTGCCAGCAGGGGGGGGACTAGCGGATACAATGAGCAGTTCTTC. The chain recombines TRBV6-5 with TRBJ2-1; TRBD2 matches at 11 bases. Germline CDR1 reads MNHEY; CDR2 reads SVGAGI. The J segment lost 4 bases and the V segment lost 6 bases, leaving 5 bases of the junction unmatched. The CDR3 runs 15 residues.

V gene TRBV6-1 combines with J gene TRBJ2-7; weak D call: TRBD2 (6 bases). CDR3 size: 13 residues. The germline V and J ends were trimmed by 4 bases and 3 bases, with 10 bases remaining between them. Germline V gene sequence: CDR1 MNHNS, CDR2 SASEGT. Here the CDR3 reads CASSGGGFYEQYF. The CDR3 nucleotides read TGTGCCAGCAGTGGCGGAGGGTTCTACGAGCAGTACTTC.

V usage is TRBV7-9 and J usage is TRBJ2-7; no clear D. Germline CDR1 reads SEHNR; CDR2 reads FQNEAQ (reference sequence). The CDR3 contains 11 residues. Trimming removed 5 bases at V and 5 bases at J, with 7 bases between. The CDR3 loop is CASSNDDEQYF. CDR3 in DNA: TGTGCCAGCAGCAACGACGACGAGCAGTACTTC.

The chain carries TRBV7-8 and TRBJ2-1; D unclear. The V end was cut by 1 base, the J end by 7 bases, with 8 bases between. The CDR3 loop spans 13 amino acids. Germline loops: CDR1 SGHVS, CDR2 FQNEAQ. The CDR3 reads CASSLEGANEQFF. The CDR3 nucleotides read TGTGCCAGCAGCTTAGAAGGCGCGAATGAGCAGTTCTTC.

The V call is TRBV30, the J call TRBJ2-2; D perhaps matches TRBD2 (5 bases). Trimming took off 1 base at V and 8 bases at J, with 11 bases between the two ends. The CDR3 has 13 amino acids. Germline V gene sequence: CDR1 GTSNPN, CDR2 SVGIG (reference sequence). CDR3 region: CAWSGGLAGELFF. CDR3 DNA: TGTGCCTGGAGTGGAGGTTTAGCGGGGGAGCTGTTTTTT.

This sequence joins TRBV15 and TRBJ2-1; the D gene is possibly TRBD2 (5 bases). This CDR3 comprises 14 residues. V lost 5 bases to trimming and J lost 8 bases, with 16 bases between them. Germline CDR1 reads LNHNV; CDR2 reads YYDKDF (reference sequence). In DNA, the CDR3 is TGTGCCACCAGCCTATCTACTAGTTACGATGAGCAGTTCTTC. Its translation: CATSLSTSYDEQFF.

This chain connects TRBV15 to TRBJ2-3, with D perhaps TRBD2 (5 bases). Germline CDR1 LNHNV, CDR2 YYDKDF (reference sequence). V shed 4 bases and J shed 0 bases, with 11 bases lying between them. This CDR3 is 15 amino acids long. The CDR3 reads CATSIGETSTDTQYF. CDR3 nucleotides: TGTGCCACCAGCATTGGGGAGACTAGCACAGATACGCAGTATTTT.

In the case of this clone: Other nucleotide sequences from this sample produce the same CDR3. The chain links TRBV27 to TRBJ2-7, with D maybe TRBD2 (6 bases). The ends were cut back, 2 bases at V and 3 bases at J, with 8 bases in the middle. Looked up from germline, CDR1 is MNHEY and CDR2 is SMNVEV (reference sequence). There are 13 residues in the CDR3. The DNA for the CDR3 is TGTGCCAGCAGTTTAACTAGCAGCTACGAGCAGTACTTC. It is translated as CASSLTSSYEQYF.

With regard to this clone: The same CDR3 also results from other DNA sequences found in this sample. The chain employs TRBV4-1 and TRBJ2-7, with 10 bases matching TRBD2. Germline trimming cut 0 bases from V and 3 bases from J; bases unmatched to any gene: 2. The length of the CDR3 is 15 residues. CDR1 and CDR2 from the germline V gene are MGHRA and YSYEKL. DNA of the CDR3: TGCGCCAGCAGCCAAGAACCTAGCGGGAGCTACGAGCAGTACTTC. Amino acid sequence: CASSQEPSGSYEQYF.

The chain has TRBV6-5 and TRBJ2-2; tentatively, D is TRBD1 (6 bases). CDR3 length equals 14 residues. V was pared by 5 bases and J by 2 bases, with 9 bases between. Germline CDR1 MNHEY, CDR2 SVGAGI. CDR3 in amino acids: CASSPGHNTGELFF. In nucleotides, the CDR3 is TGTGCCAGCAGTCCGGGACACAACACCGGGGAGCTGTTTTTT.

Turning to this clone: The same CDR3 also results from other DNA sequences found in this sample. In nucleotides, the CDR3 is TGTGCCAGCAGTTACGGTGAGACCCAGTACTTC. Translating gives CASSYGETQYF. The chain combines TRBV6-5 with TRBJ2-5; D remains ambiguous. The V end lost 2 bases, the J end lost 5 bases, and 3 bases lay between the germline ends. Germline loops: CDR1 MNHEY, CDR2 SVGAGI. The CDR3 loop spans 11 amino acids.

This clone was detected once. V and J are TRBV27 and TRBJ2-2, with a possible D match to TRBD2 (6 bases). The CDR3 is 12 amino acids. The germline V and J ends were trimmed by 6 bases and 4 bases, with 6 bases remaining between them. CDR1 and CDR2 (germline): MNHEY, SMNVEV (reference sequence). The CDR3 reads CASRGGTGELFF. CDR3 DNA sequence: TGTGCCAGCAGGGGGGGCACCGGGGAGCTGTTTTTT.

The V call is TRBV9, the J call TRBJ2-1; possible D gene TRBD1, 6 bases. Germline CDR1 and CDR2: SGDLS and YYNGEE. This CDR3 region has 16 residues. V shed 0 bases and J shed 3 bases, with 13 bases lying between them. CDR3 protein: CASSVAVTGIYNEQFF. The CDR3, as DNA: TGTGCCAGCAGCGTAGCCGTGACAGGAATCTACAATGAGCAGTTCTTC. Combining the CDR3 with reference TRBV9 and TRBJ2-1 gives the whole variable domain DSGVTQTPKHLITATGQRVTLRCSPRSGDLSVYWYQQSLDQGLQFLIQYYNGEERAKGNILERFSAQQFPDLHSELNLSSLELGDSALYFCASSVAVTGIYNEQFFGPGTRLTVL.

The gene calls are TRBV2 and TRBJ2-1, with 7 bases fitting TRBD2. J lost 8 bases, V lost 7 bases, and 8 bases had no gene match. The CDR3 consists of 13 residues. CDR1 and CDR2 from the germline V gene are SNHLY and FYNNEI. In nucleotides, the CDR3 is TGTGCCAGCACCCTGGGGGGGATGGATGAGCAGTTCTTC. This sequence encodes CASTLGGMDEQFF. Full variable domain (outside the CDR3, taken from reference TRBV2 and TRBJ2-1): EPEVTQTPSHQVTQMGQEVILRCVPISNHLYFYWYRQILGQKVEFLVSFYNNEISEKSEIFDDQFSVERPDGSNFTLKIRSTKLEDSAMYFCASTLGGMDEQFFGPGTRLTVL.

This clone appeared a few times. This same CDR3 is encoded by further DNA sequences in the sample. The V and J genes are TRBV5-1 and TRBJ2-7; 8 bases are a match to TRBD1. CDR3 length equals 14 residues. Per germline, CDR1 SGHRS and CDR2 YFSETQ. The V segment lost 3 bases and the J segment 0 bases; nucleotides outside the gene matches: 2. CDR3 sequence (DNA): TGCGCCAGCAGCTCTGGACAGGGCTCCTACGAGCAGTACTTC. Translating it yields CASSSGQGSYEQYF.

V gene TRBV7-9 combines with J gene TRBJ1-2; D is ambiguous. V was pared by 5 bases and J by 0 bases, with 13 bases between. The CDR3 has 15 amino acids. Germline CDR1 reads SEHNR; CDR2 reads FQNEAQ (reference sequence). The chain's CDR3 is CASSPTQTANYGYTF. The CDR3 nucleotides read TGTGCCAGCAGCCCCACTCAGACTGCTAACTATGGCTACACCTTC.

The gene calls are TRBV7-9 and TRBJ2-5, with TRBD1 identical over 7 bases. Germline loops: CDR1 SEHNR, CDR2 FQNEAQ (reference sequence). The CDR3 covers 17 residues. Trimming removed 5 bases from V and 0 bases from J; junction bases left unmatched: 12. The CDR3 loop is CASSHIEGANYQETQYF. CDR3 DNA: TGTGCCAGCAGCCACATTGAGGGGGCGAATTACCAAGAGACCCAGTACTTC.

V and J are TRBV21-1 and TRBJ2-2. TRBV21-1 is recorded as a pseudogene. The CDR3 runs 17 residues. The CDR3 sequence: CASSNGVEHLNSGELFF. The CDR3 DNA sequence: TGTGCCAGCAGCAATGGGGTGGAGCACTTAAATTCCGGGGAGCTGTTTTTT.

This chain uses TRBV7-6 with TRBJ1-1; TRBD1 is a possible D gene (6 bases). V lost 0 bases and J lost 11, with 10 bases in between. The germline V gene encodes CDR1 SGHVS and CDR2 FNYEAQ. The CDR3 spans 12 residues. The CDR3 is CASSLAEGEAFF. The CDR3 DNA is TGTGCCAGCAGCTTAGCGGAGGGGGAGGCTTTCTTT.